This T cell receptor beta chain was sequenced during a study of control samples from healthy donors and cancer patients. The table came from immunoSEQ multiplex PCR; TCRdb's copy has only in-frame clones and leaves some out. The sample has some 150,000 clones, around 90% seen once. Germline CDR1 reads SEHNR; CDR2 reads FQNEAQ (reference sequence). The V gene end was trimmed by 5 bases and the J gene end by 1 base; junction bases not matched to a gene: 9. This CDR3 contains 16 residues. The TCR comes from a man aged 25 to 40 in good health. The J gene is TRBJ2-3, the V gene TRBV7-9, with 7 positions matching TRBD1. Specimen: blood. As DNA, the CDR3 is TGTGCCAGCAGCATACGACAGGGTTGGGGCACAGATACGCAGTATTTT. This sequence encodes CASSIRQGWGTDTQYF.